This record covers a single T cell receptor beta chain. V was clipped by 6 bases and J by 0 bases, with 9 bases between them. There are 13 residues in the CDR3. The data are from a study of T cell responses to AZD1222 COVID-19 vaccine. Measured with immunoSEQ multiplex PCR; TCRdb has only the in-frame clones, and not every one. Among some 130,000 clones listed, approximately 92% were seen once. Researchers grouped second doses given at about 4 or about 12 weeks into one pool. The receptor's source is an adult who received the AZD1222 COVID-19 vaccine. V gene TRBV12-3 or TRBV12-4 combines with J gene TRBJ2-7; weak D call: TRBD2 (6 bases). The specimen comprised peripheral blood, sampled 28 days after the second AZD1222 dose. CDR3 in amino acids: CASSRTTSYEQYF. Here the CDR3 DNA reads TGTGCCAGCAGCAGGACTACCTCCTACGAGCAGTACTTC.